These 9 T cell receptor beta chains came from one sample sequenced in a study of OX40 agonist ivuxolimab in advanced cancers. Only in-frame clones appear in the TCRdb table, and some are missing; sequencing was by immunoSEQ multiplex PCR. Altogether approximately 10,000 clones are present, around nine tenths being singletons, with the ten largest covering 10% to 12%. Specimen: CD4+ or CD8+ T cells sorted from blood, collected in a trial of the OX40 agonist ivuxolimab. The receptors come from an adult with an advanced solid tumor such as melanoma, head and neck, liver or kidney cancer.

This clone was seen only once. Written as DNA, the CDR3 is TGTGCCAGCAGTTACTCACCGTTACATCGCTCTGGCTACACCTTC. As protein: CASSYSPLHRSGYTF. This sequence joins TRBV6-6 and TRBJ1-2, with D uncertain. Germline CDR1 reads MNHNY; CDR2 reads SVGAGI (reference sequence). The CDR3 is 15 residues long. V lost 0 bases and J 7 bases, leaving 15 bases between the germline ends.

This sequence joins TRBV2 and TRBJ2-7; TRBD1 matches 7 bases. The CDR3 contains 14 residues. V was clipped by 6 bases and J by 2 bases; unmatched bases: 7. CDR1 is SNHLY, CDR2 FYNNEI, per germline. The CDR3 nucleotides are TGTGCCAGCAGGGAGGACAGGACCGCCTACGAGCAGTACTTC. Its protein product is CASREDRTAYEQYF.

The V and J genes are TRBV7-6 and TRBJ2-3; TRBD2 agrees at 10 bases. V shed 2 bases, J shed 5 bases, and the junction held 10 bases outside the gene matches. The germline V gene has CDR1 SGHVS and CDR2 FNYEAQ. This CDR3 has 17 residues. Here the CDR3 DNA reads TGTGCCAGCAGCTTACAGCCAGCGGGGGGGCAGGGAGATACGCAGTATTTT. Residues: CASSLQPAGGQGDTQYF.

The genes are TRBV13 and TRBJ2-7, with 7 bases fitting TRBD2. V gave up 5 bases and J gave up 5 bases; unmatched junction bases: 6. The CDR3 consists of 13 residues. Germline V gives CDR1 PRHDT, CDR2 FYEKMQ (reference sequence). This CDR3 is CASSDPLAHEQYF. CDR3 DNA: TGTGCCAGCAGCGACCCACTAGCGCACGAGCAGTACTTC.

The rearrangement joins TRBV11-3 to TRBJ2-7; D remains ambiguous. This CDR3 is 14 amino acids long. V was clipped by 4 bases and J by 6 bases, with 16 bases between them. CDR1 SGHNT and CDR2 YENEEA come from the germline V gene. The CDR3 here is CASSSGTIRSEQYF. CDR3 DNA: TGTGCCAGCAGCTCCGGTACAATCCGAAGCGAGCAGTACTTC. The full variable domain, in which reference TRBV11-3 and TRBJ2-7 provide the parts outside the CDR3, is EAGVVQSPRYKIIEKKQPVAFWCNPISGHNTLYWYLQNLGQGPELLIRYENEEAVDDSQLPKDRFSAERLKGVDSTLKIQPAELGDSAVYLCASSSGTIRSEQYFGPGTRLTVT.

This clone came up a few times. This rearrangement joins TRBV6-1 to TRBJ2-1, with TRBD1 matching 11 bases. The germline CDR1 and CDR2 sequences are MNHNS and SASEGT. After removal of 2 bases from V and 8 bases from J, the junction contained 5 bases not matched to a gene. CDR3 length: 15 amino acids. CDR3 sequence: CASSERTGGWDEQFF. Written as DNA, the CDR3 is TGTGCCAGCAGTGAACGGACAGGGGGCTGGGATGAGCAGTTCTTC.

The gene calls are TRBV6-1 and TRBJ1-5; the D is unclear. The length of the CDR3 is 15 residues. The germline V gene encodes CDR1 MNHNS and CDR2 SASEGT. V was clipped by 1 base and J by 5 bases, with 12 bases between them. CDR3 bases: TGTGCCAGCAGTGAAGGGCCAGGCGTTTATCAGCCCCAGCATTTT. Translation: CASSEGPGVYQPQHF.

V and J are TRBV5-1 and TRBJ1-6; possible D gene TRBD1, 6 bases. Per germline, CDR1 SGHRS and CDR2 YFSETQ. This CDR3 is 15 amino acids long. The V end lost 3 bases, the J end lost 6 bases, and 13 bases lay between the germline ends. CDR3 protein: CASSSDSRFNSPLHF. DNA for the CDR3: TGCGCCAGCAGCTCGGACAGCCGGTTTAATTCACCCCTCCACTTT. Supplemented by reference TRBV5-1 and TRBJ1-6, the full variable domain reads KAGVTQTPRYLIKTRGQQVTLSCSPISGHRSVSWYQQTPGQGLQFLFEYFSETQRNKGNFPGRFSGRQFSNSRSEMNVSTLELGDSALYLCASSSDSRFNSPLHFGNGTRLTVT.

A single count supports this clone. This chain joins TRBV10-3 and TRBJ2-3; maybe TRBD1 (7 bases). Deletions cut 0 bases from V and 2 bases from J, with 18 bases between. The CDR3 runs to 18 residues. The germline V gene encodes CDR1 ENHRY and CDR2 SYGVKD. The CDR3 DNA reads as TGTGCCATCAGTGAGTCCCTGGTGCAGGGGGGCGACACAGATACGCAGTATTTT. It encodes CAISESLVQGGDTDTQYF.